This T cell receptor beta chain stems from a study of CDR3 diversity in severe acne. TCRdb re-analysed the PCR reads in MiXCR, keeping a single row per CDR3 protein. The top ten clones hold about a tenth of a sample with about 85,000 distinct CDR3 sequences, about 50% of them seen once. The CDR3 loop spans 11 amino acids. CDR1 and CDR2 from the germline V gene are DFQATT and SNEGSKA (reference sequence). V was shortened by 4 bases and J by 12 bases, with 12 bases between the two germline ends. This clonotype is medium-sized (0.01 to 0.1%) in the sample. Input material: blood. The receptor was isolated from a male donor in good health, serving as a control. The chain carries TRBV20-1 and TRBJ1-4, with D perhaps matching TRBD1 (5 bases). The CDR3, as DNA: TGCAGTGCTACATTAGGACATCAACTGTTTTTT. Protein product: CSATLGHQLFF.